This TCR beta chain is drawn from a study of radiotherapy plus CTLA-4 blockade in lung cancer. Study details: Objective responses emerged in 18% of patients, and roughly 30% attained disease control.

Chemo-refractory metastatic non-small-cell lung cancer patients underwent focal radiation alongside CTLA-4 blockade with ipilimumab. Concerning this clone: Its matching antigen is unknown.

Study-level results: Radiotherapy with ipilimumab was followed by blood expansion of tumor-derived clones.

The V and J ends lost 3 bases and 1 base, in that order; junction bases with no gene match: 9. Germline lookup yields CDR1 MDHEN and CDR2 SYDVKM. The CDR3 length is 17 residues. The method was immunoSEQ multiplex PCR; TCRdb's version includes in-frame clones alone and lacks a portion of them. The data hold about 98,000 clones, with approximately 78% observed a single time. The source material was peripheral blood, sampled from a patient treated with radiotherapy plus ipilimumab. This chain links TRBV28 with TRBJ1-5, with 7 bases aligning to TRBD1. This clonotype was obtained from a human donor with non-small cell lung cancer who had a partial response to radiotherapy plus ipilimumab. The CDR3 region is CASSFAAGGQSNQPQHF. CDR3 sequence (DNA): TGTGCCAGCAGTTTTGCGGCAGGGGGGCAGAGCAATCAGCCCCAGCATTTT. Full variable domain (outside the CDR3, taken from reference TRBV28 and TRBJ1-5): DVKVTQSSRYLVKRTGEKVFLECVQDMDHENMFWYRQDPGLGLRLIYFSYDVKMKEKGDIPEGYSVSREKKERFSLILESASTNQTSMYLCASSFAAGGQSNQPQHFGDGTRLSIL.